This TCR beta chain was found in a study of T cells after yellow fever vaccination (dated by TCRdb to about 2019). A note on the overall study: Using CD3, CD45RA, CCR7 and CD95 staining, memory subsets (EM, EMRA, CM and Tscm) were sorted on a BD FACS Aria III. Libraries from fractions with low cell numbers were prepared with the SMART-Seq v4 Ultra Low Input RNA kit. To track T-cell clones before and after primary and booster YFV17D yellow fever vaccination, bulk TCR alpha and beta repertoires were sequenced longitudinally. The cohort comprised two healthy male donors, one aged 18 to 29 and one aged 30 to 40 years. Blood was drawn at multiple timepoints before and after primary and secondary immunization, with bulk PBMC replicates and cell subsets isolated. Memory subsets were sorted on days 0, 15 and 45 and at 18 months following primary vaccination, and on days 0, 15 and 45 following the 30-year booster. Overall study outcomes, separate from this receptor: After the booster, most clones that had expanded after primary vaccination were detected again (approximately 96% of CD4 and 88% of CD8), suggesting broad maintenance of memory. FACS-sorted repertoires could contain abundant contaminating clonotypes from the bulk population, so computational filtering was required. On day 0, almost all vaccine-responding clonotypes were found to be below detection in the sorted memory subsets. Only a couple of donors were included in the study, so the extent to which the findings can be generalized is limited. A small share of clonotypes occurred in both CD4 and CD8 compartments, likely arising from convergent recombination. The secondary T-cell response was found to be weaker but faster than the primary response, with a peak reached on day 5 rather than on day 15.

Comments on this clonotype: Base qualities are not provided; no much larger clone lies one nucleotide away.

According to the germline V gene (reference sequence), CDR1 reads GTSNPN and CDR2 reads SVGIG. The germline ends are 14 bases apart after V is trimmed by 0 bases and J by 5 bases. The CDR3 covers 14 residues, taking in both the cysteine and the phenylalanine. The read is trimmed to its CDR3 DNA, 42 bases read in frame from base 1. TCR cDNA was synthesized by 5'RACE template switching, which introduced a universal primer site and unique molecular identifiers. cDNA synthesis was primed from both the TCR alpha and TCR beta constant segments. Library amplification involved two PCR steps, and the second step added sample barcodes and sequencing adapters. Sequencing of the libraries was done on either Illumina HiSeq 2500 (2x100 bp) or NovaSeq (2x150 bp). Per the source publication's procedure: MIGEC was used to demultiplex reads and collapse the reads into UMI consensus sequences, and MiXCR was used for V(D)J alignment. Using edgeR on replicate PBMC samples, clonotypes were called vaccine-responding if FDR was below 0.01 and the log2 fold change was above 5 up to day 15. Each bulk clonotype was labeled CD4 or CD8 based on which sequenced repertoire, CD4 or CD8, contained the clonotype at higher abundance. To estimate how each clone was distributed across memory phenotypes, clonotype frequencies in memory subsets were weighted by the numbers of FACS-sorted cells. TCRdb trimmed public reads at Q25 via fastp, called clones via MiXCR and kept in-frame beta chains. Each record represents a unique CDR3 protein, reported with the most common genes and DNA among its rows. Clone size and V and J calls follow TCRdb, not the original study. The sample table lists tens of thousands of distinct CDR3 sequences, around 5.8% of them with a count of one. The ten largest make up around a quarter of the sample.

The meaning of the sample's treatment or condition label: live attenuated yellow fever vaccine strain. A standard Ficoll-Paque protocol was used to isolate PBMCs from peripheral blood. RNA from sorted memory subsets was extracted with the RNeasy Micro Kit. The sequence was collected from a man under 40 who received the YFV17D yellow fever vaccine. The chain uses TRBV30 and TRBJ2-7; the D segment might be TRBD1 or TRBD2, since each matches 6 bases. The material was PBMCs, either bulk or a sorted T-cell subset (CD4+, CD8+, memory, or dextramer-sorted; not recorded which), obtained on the day of the yellow fever booster vaccination. The nucleotides read TGTGCCTGGAGTGTACCGGGGGCAGCCCACGAGCAGTACTTC. Its protein reads: CAWSVPGAAHEQYF.